This T cell receptor beta chain came from a study of OX40 agonist ivuxolimab in advanced cancers. Germline loops: CDR1 SSHAT, CDR2 FNYEAQ (reference sequence). This CDR3 comprises 17 residues. After removal of 4 bases from V and 5 bases from J, the junction contained 11 bases not matched to a gene. Profiled with immunoSEQ multiplex PCR; TCRdb holds only in-frame clones, not every one. The sample shows roughly 74,000 clones, about four fifths of them seen only once. As concerns this clone: The antigen is not known.

Study-level results: It was also the case that some nonresponders had low normalized T-cell clonal expansion.

Source: CD4+ or CD8+ T cells sorted from blood, taken in a trial of the OX40 agonist ivuxolimab. This receptor was obtained from an adult with an advanced solid tumor such as melanoma, head and neck, liver or kidney cancer. The chain has TRBV7-7 and TRBJ2-1; TRBD2 matches at 10 bases. The chain's CDR3 is CASSSAPSGSMNNEQFF. In DNA form, the CDR3 reads TGTGCCAGCAGCTCGGCCCCTAGCGGGAGTATGAACAATGAGCAGTTCTTC.